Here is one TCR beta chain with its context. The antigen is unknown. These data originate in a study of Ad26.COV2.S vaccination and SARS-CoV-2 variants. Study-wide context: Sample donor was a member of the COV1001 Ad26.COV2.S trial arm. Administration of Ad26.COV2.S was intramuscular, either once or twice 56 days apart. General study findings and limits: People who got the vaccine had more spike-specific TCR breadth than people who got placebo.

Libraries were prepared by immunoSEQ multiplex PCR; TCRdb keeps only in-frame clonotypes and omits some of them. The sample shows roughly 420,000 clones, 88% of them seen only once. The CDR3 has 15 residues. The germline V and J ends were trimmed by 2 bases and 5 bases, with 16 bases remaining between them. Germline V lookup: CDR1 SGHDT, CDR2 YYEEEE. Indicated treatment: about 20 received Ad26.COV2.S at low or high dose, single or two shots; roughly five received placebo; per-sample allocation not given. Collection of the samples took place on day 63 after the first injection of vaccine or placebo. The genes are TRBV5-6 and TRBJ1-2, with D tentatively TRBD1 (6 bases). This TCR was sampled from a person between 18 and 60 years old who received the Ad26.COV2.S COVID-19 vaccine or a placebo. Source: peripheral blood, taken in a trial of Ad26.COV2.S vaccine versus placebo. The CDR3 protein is CASSFSSAGAYGYTF. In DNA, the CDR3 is TGTGCCAGCAGCTTTAGTTCGGCGGGGGCTTATGGCTACACCTTC.